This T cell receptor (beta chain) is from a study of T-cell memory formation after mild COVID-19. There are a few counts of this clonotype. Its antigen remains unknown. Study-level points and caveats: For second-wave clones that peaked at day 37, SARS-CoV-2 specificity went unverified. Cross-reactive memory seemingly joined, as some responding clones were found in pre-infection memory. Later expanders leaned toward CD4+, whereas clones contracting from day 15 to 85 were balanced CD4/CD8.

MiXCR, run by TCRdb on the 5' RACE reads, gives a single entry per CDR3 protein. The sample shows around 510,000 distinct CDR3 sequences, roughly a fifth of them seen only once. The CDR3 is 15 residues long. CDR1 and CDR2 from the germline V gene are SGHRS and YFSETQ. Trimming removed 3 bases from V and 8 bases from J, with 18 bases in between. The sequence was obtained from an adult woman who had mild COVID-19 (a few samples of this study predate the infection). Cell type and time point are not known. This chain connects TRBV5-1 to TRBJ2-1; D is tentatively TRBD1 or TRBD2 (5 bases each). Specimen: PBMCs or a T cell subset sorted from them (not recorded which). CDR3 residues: CASSSGTTAMYEQFF. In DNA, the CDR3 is TGCGCCAGCAGCTCCGGGACCACAGCGATGTATGAGCAGTTCTTC.